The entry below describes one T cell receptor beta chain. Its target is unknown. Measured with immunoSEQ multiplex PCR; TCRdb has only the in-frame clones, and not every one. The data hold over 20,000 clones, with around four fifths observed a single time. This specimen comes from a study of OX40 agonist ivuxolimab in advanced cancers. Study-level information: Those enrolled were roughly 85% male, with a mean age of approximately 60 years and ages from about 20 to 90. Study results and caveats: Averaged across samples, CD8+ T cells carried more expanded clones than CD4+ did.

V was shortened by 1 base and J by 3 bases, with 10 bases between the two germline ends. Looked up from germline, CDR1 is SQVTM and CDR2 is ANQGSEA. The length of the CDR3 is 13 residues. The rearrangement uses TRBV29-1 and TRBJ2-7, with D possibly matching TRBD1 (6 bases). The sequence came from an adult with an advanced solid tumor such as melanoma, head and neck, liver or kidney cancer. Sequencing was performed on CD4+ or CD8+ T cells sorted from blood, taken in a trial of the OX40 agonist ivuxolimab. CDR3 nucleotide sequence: TGCAGCGTTGAAGGTGTAGGGGGCTACGAGCAGTACTTC. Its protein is CSVEGVGGYEQYF.